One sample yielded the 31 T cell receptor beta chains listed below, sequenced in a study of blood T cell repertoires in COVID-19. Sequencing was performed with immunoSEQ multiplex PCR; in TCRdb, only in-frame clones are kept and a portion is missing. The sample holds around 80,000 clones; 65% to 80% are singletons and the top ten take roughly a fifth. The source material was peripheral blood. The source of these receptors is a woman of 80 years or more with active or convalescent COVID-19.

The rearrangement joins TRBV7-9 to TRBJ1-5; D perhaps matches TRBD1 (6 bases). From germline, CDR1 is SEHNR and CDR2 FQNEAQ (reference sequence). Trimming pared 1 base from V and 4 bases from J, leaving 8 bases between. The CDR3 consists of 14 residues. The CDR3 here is CASSLEGGNQPQHF. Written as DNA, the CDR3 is TGTGCCAGCAGCTTAGAGGGGGGGAATCAGCCCCAGCATTTT.

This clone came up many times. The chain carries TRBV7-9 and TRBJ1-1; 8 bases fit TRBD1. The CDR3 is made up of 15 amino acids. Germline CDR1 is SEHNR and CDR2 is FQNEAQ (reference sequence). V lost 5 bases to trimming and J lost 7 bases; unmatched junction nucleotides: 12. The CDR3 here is CASSRFLTGVNEAFF. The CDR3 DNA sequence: TGTGCCAGCAGCCGATTCCTGACAGGGGTTAATGAAGCTTTCTTT.

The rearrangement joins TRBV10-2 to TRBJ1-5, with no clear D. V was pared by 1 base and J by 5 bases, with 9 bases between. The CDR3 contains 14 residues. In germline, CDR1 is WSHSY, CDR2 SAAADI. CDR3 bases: TGCGCCAGCAGTGAGTTGGCAGGCTATCAGCCCCAGCATTTT. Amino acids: CASSELAGYQPQHF.

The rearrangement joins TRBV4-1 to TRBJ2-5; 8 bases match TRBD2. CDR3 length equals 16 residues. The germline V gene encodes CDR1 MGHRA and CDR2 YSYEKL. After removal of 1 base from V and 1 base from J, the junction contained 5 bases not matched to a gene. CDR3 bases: TGCGCCAGCAGCCAAGTTCCTAGCGGGTCCCAAGAGACCCAGTACTTC. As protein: CASSQVPSGSQETQYF.

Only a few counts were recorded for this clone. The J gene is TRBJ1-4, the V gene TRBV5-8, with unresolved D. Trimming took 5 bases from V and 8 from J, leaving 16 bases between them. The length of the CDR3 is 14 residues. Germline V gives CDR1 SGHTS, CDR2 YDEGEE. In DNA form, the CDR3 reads TGTGCCAGCAGTCGGACTTTAGTGGGAGAAAAACTGTTTTTT. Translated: CASSRTLVGEKLFF.

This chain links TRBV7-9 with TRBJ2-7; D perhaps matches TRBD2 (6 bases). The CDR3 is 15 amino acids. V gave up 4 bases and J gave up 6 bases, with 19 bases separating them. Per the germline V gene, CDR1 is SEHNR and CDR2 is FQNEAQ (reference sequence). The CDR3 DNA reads TGTGCCAGCAGCTACTTGTCGGGACTCCTCCCCGAGCAGTACTTC. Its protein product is CASSYLSGLLPEQYF.

CDR3 sequence reads: CASSVVPSGSANTGELFF. CDR3 sequence (DNA): TGTGCCAGCAGCGTAGTCCCTAGCGGGAGCGCGAACACCGGGGAGCTGTTTTTT. The V and J genes are TRBV9 and TRBJ2-2; TRBD2 matches 10 bases. The CDR3 is made up of 18 amino acids. Trimming at V came to 0 bases and at J to 0 bases, leaving 5 bases not matched to a gene. In germline, CDR1 is SGDLS, CDR2 YYNGEE. The full variable domain, its missing parts supplied by reference TRBV9 and TRBJ2-2, is DSGVTQTPKHLITATGQRVTLRCSPRSGDLSVYWYQQSLDQGLQFLIQYYNGEERAKGNILERFSAQQFPDLHSELNLSSLELGDSALYFCASSVVPSGSANTGELFFGEGSRLTVL.

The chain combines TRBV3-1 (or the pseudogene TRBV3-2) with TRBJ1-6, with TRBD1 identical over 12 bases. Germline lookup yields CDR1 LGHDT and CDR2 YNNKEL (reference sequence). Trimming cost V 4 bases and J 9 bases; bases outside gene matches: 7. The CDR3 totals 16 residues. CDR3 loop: CASSLAGTGGFSPLHF. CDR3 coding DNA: TGTGCCAGCAGCCTGGCCGGGACAGGGGGCTTTTCACCCCTCCACTTT.

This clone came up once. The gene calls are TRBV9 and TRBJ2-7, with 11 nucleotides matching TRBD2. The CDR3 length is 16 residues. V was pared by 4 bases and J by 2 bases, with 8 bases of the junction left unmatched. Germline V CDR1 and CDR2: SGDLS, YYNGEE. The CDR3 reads CASSPRLAGSPYEQYF. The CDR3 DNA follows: TGTGCCAGCAGCCCAAGACTAGCGGGGTCCCCCTACGAGCAGTACTTC.

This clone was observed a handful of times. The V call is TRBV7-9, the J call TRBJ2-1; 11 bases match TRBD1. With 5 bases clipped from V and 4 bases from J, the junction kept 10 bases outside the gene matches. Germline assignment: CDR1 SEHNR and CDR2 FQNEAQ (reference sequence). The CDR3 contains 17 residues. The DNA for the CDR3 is TGTGCCAGCAGCCGCCCGGACCGGGACAGGGGGTACAATGAGCAGTTCTTC. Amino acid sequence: CASSRPDRDRGYNEQFF.

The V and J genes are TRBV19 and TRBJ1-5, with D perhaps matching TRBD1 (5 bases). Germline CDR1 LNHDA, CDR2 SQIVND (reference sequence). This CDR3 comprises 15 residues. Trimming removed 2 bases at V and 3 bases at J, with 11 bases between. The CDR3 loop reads CASSISPGYNQPQHF. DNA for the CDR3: TGTGCCAGTAGTATATCCCCAGGGTACAATCAGCCCCAGCATTTT.

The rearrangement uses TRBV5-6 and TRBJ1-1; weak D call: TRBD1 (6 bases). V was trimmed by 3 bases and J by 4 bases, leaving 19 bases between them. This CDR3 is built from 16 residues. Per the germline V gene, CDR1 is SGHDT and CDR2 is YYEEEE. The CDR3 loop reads CASSSFGGRWATEAFF. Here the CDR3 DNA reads TGTGCCAGCAGCTCGTTCGGGGGGCGATGGGCCACTGAAGCTTTCTTT. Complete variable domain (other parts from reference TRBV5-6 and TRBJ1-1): DAGVTQSPTHLIKTRGQQVTLRCSPKSGHDTVSWYQQALGQGPQFIFQYYEEEERQRGNFPDRFSGHQFPNYSSELNVNALLLGDSALYLCASSSFGGRWATEAFFGQGTRLTVV.

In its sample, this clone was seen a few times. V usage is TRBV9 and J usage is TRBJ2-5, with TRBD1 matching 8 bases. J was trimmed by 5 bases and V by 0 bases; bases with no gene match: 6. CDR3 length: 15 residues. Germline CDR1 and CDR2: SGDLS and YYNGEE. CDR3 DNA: TGTGCCAGCAGCGTAGGACAGGGGATGTGGGAGACCCAGTACTTC. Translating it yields CASSVGQGMWETQYF.

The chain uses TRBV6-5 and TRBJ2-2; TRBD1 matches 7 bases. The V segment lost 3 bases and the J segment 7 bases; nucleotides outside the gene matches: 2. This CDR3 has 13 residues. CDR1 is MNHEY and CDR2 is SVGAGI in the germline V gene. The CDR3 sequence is CASSYNRGGELFF. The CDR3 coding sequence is TGTGCCAGCAGTTATAACAGGGGCGGGGAGCTGTTTTTT.

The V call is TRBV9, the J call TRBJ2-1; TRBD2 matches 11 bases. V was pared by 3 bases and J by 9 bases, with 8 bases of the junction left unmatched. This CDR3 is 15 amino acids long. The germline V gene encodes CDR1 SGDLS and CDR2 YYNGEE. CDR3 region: CASSGTSGGWVEQFF. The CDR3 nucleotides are TGTGCCAGCAGCGGAACTAGCGGGGGTTGGGTTGAGCAGTTCTTC.

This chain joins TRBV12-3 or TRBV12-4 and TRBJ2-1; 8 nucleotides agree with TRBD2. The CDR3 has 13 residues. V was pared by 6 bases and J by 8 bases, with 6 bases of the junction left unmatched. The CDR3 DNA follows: TGTGCCAGCAGGGCCGGGACTAGTGATGAGCAGTTCTTC. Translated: CASRAGTSDEQFF.

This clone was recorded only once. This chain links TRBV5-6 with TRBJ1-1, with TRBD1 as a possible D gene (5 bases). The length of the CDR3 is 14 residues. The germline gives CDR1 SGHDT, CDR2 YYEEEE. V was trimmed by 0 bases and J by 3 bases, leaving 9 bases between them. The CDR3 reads CASSLVRGDTEAFF. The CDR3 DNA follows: TGTGCCAGCAGCTTGGTGCGGGGCGACACTGAAGCTTTCTTT.

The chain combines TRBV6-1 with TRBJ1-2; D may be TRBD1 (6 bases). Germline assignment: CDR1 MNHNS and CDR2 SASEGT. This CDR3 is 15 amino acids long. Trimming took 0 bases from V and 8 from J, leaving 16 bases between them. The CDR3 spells CASSEARGFGTGYTF. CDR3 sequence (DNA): TGTGCCAGCAGTGAAGCGAGGGGGTTCGGAACGGGCTACACCTTC.

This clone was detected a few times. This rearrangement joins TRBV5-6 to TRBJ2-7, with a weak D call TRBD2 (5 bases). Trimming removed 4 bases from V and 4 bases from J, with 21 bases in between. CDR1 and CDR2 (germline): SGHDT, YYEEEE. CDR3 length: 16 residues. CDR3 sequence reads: CASSLGSGLVVYEQYF. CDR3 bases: TGTGCCAGCAGCCTCGGGTCGGGGTTGGTGGTATACGAGCAGTACTTC.

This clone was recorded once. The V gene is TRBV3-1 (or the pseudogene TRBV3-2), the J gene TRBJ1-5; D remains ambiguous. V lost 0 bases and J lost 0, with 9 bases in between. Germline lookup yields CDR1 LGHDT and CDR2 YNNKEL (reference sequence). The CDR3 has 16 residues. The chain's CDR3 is CASSQETVHSNQPQHF. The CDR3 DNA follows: TGTGCCAGCAGCCAAGAAACAGTTCATAGCAATCAGCCCCAGCATTTT.

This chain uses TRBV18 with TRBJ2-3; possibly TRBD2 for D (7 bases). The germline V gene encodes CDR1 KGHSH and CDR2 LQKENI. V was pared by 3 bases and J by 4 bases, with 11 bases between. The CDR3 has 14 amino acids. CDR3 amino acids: CASSPSGGPDTQYF. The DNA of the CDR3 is TGTGCCAGCTCACCTTCGGGGGGCCCAGATACGCAGTATTTT. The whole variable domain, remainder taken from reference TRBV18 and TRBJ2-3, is NAGVMQNPRHLVRRRGQEARLRCSPMKGHSHVYWYRQLPEEGLKFMVYLQKENIIDESGMPKERFSAEFPKEGPSILRIQQVVRGDSAAYFCASSPSGGPDTQYFGPGTRLTVL.

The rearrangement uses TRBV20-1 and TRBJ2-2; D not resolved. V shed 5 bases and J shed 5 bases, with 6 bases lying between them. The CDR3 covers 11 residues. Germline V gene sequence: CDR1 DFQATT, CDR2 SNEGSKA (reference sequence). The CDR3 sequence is CSAWRTGELFF. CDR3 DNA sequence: TGCAGTGCTTGGCGGACCGGGGAGCTGTTTTTT.

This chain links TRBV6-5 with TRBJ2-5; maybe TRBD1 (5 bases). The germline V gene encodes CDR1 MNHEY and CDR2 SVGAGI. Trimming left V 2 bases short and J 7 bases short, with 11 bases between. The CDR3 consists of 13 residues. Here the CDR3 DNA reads TGTGCCAGCAGTTACACAGGAATGGGGACCCAGTACTTC. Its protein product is CASSYTGMGTQYF.

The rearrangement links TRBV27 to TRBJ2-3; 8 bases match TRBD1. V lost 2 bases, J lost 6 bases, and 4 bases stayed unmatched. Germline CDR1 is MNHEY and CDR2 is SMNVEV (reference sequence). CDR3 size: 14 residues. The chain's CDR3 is CASSLPYRGDTQYF. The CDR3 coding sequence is TGTGCCAGCAGTTTACCTTACAGGGGGGATACGCAGTATTTT.

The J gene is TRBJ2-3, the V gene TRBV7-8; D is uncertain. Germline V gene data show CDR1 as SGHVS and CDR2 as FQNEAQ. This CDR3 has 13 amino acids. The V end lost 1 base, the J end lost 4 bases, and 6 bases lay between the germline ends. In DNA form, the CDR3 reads TGTGCCAGCAGCTTAGAAGAGGCAGATACGCAGTATTTT. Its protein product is CASSLEEADTQYF.

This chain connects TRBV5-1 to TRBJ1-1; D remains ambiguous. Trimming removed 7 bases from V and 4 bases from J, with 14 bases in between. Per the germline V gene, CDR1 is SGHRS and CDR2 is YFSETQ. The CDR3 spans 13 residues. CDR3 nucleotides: TGCGCCAGCCGGGTAAGCCTAGTCACTGAAGCTTTCTTT. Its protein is CASRVSLVTEAFF. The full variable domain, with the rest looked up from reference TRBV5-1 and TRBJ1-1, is KAGVTQTPRYLIKTRGQQVTLSCSPISGHRSVSWYQQTPGQGLQFLFEYFSETQRNKGNFPGRFSGRQFSNSRSEMNVSTLELGDSALYLCASRVSLVTEAFFGQGTRLTVV.

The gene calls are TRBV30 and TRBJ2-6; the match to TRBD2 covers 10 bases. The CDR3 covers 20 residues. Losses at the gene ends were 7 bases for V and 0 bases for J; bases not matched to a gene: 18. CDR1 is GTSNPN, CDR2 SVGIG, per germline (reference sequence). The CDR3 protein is CAYLDSLAGAFNSGANVLTF. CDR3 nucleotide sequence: TGTGCCTACCTAGACTCGCTAGCGGGGGCCTTTAACTCTGGGGCCAACGTCCTGACTTTC.

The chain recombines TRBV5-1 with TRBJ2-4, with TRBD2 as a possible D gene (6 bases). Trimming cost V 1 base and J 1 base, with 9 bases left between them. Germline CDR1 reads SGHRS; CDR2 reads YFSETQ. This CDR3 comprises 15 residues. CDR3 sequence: CASSLNGGAKNIQYF. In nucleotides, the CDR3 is TGCGCCAGCAGCTTGAACGGGGGTGCCAAAAACATTCAGTACTTC.

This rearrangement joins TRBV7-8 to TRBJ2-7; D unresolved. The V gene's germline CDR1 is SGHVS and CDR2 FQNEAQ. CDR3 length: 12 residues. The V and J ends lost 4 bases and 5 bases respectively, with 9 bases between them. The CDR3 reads CASSSEANEQYF. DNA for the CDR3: TGTGCCAGCAGCTCCGAAGCAAACGAGCAGTACTTC.

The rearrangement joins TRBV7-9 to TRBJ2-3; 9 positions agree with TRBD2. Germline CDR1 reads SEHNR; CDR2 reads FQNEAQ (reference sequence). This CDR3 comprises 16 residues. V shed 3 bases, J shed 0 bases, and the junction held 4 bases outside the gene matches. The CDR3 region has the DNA TGTGCCAGCAGCTTTGTAGCGGGGGCCAGCACAGATACGCAGTATTTT. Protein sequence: CASSFVAGASTDTQYF.

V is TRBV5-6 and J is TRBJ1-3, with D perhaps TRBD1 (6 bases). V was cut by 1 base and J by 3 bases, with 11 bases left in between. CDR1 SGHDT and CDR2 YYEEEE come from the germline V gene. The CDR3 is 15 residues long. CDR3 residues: CASSLWGRGGNTIYF. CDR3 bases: TGTGCCAGCAGCTTGTGGGGGCGTGGTGGAAACACCATATATTTT.